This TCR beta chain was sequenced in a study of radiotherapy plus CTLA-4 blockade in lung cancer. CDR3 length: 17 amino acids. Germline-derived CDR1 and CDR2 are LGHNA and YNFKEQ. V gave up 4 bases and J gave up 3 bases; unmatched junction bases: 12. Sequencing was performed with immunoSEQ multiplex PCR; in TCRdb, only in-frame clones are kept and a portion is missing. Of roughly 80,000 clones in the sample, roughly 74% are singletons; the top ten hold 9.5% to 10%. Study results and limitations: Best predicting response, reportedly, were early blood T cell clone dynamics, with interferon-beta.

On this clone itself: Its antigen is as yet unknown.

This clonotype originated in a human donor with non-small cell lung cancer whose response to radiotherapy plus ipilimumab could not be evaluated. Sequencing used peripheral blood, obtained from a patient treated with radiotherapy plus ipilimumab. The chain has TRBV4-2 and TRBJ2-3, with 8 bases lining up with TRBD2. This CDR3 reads CASSPWGSGDQTDTQYF. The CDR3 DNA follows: TGTGCCAGCAGCCCCTGGGGTAGCGGGGACCAAACAGATACGCAGTATTTT.